Shown below are 22 T cell receptor beta chains from a single sample sequenced in a study of T cell changes during pregnancy in multiple sclerosis. Method: immunoSEQ multiplex PCR; TCRdb's copy keeps in-frame clones and lacks some. The top ten clones hold about 2% of a sample with 45,000 to 55,000 clones, roughly 90% of them seen once. This material consisted of peripheral blood, taken in the first trimester of pregnancy. The receptor set was obtained from a female donor with multiple sclerosis, enrolled in a pregnancy study.

The rearrangement links TRBV15 to TRBJ1-1, with 8 bases aligning to TRBD1. V lost 3 bases, J lost 5 bases, and 17 bases stayed unmatched. Germline assignment: CDR1 LNHNV and CDR2 YYDKDF (reference sequence). The CDR3 runs 18 residues. In DNA form, the CDR3 reads TGTGCCACCAGCAGGGGAGGGGCCAGGGGGCGGCTGGAAACTGAAGCTTTCTTT. Its protein product is CATSRGGARGRLETEAFF.

The chain links TRBV6-4 to TRBJ2-3, with D uncertain. The CDR3 length is 13 residues. Germline lookup yields CDR1 MRHNA and CDR2 SNTAGT. Trimming left V 2 bases short and J 2 bases short, with 5 bases between. The DNA of the CDR3 is TGTGCCAGCAGTGACACACCCACAGATACGCAGTATTTT. The encoded protein is CASSDTPTDTQYF.

The gene calls are TRBV7-9 and TRBJ1-2, with D possibly TRBD1 on 6 matching bases. This CDR3 comprises 15 residues. CDR1 SEHNR and CDR2 FQNEAQ come from the germline V gene (reference sequence). With 4 bases removed from V and 2 bases from J, the gap between germline ends came to 14 bases. This CDR3 reads CASSSSTGQNYGYTF. The DNA of the CDR3 is TGTGCCAGCAGCTCATCCACAGGGCAGAACTATGGCTACACCTTC.

This chain connects TRBV6-5 to TRBJ1-5, with D perhaps matching TRBD1 (5 bases). CDR3 length equals 15 residues. Per the germline V gene, CDR1 is MNHEY and CDR2 is SVGAGI. The V and J ends lost 4 bases and 1 base respectively, with 11 bases between them. The CDR3 sequence is CASSSDILSNQPQHF. As DNA, the CDR3 is TGTGCCAGCAGTTCGGACATCCTCAGCAATCAGCCCCAGCATTTT.

This clone occurred once. This chain uses TRBV10-1 with TRBJ2-3; D might be TRBD2 (6 bases). CDR1 and CDR2 (germline): WNHNN, SYGVQD (reference sequence). This CDR3 spans 14 amino acids. The V gene lost 4 bases and the J gene lost 1 base, with 9 bases spanning the gap. The CDR3 DNA sequence: TGCGCCAGCAGTGGGGAGGCAGGCACAGATACGCAGTATTTT. Translation: CASSGEAGTDTQYF.

The V call is TRBV2, the J call TRBJ2-5; 8 nucleotides match TRBD2. Germline CDR1 is SNHLY and CDR2 is FYNNEI. CDR3 size: 14 residues. V shed 4 bases and J 5 bases; nucleotides not matched to a gene: 6. The CDR3 bases are TGTGCCAGCAGTGTTCCGGGGGGGCCGGAGACCCAGTACTTC. Amino acids: CASSVPGGPETQYF.

V usage is TRBV25-1 and J usage is TRBJ2-7; 9 bases fit TRBD2. The CDR3 totals 13 residues. V lost 6 bases, J lost 3 bases, and 3 bases stayed unmatched. CDR1 and CDR2 from the germline V gene are MGHDK and SYGVNS. The chain's CDR3 is CASRVAGDYEQYF. CDR3 DNA: TGTGCCAGCAGGGTAGCGGGGGACTACGAGCAGTACTTC.

V usage is TRBV7-3 and J usage is TRBJ2-1, with a possible D match to TRBD2 (6 bases). This CDR3 region has 16 residues. Trimming pared 5 bases from V and 8 bases from J, leaving 22 bases between. Germline loops: CDR1 SGHTA, CDR2 FQGTGA. In DNA, the CDR3 is TGTGCCAGCAGCCCCTCTATGGGGGGTAAGATCGATGAGCAGTTCTTC. Protein sequence: CASSPSMGGKIDEQFF.

The chain uses TRBV7-2 and TRBJ2-7; tentative D call: TRBD1 (6 bases). CDR3 length: 18 residues. The germline gives CDR1 SGHTA, CDR2 FQGNSA. V lost 1 base and J lost 4, with 23 bases in between. The CDR3 loop reads CASSLEKKGQGRKYEQYF. DNA of the CDR3: TGTGCCAGCAGCTTAGAGAAGAAGGGTCAGGGGCGCAAATACGAGCAGTACTTC.

The chain has TRBV2 and TRBJ1-1, with TRBD1 matching over 7 bases. V dropped 4 bases and J dropped 0; count of bases not matched to a gene: 8. Germline-derived CDR1 and CDR2 are SNHLY and FYNNEI. This CDR3 region has 16 residues. The DNA of the CDR3 is TGTGCCAGCAGTGCGGGACAGACCTTAATGAACACTGAAGCTTTCTTT. This gives the protein CASSAGQTLMNTEAFF.

This chain uses TRBV5-4 with TRBJ1-1; D possibly corresponds to TRBD1 (6 bases). This CDR3 contains 13 residues. In germline, CDR1 is SGHNT, CDR2 YYREEE (reference sequence). V was pared by 6 bases and J by 4 bases, with 13 bases between. The CDR3 DNA reads as TGTGCCAGCACTCGACAGGCGGGCACTGAAGCTTTCTTT. This sequence encodes CASTRQAGTEAFF.

The V gene is TRBV28, the J gene TRBJ1-5; no reliable D call. The germline V gene has CDR1 MDHEN and CDR2 SYDVKM. The CDR3 totals 12 residues. V dropped 6 bases and J dropped 11 bases, with 14 bases sitting between them. This CDR3 is CASRAGRSAQHF. The CDR3 nucleotides read TGTGCCAGCAGGGCAGGCCGTTCAGCCCAGCATTTT.

This sequence joins TRBV4-1 and TRBJ1-3; D might be TRBD1 (6 bases). Germline V CDR1 and CDR2: MGHRA, YSYEKL. Trimming stripped 6 bases from V and 0 bases from J, with 12 bases between. The CDR3 sequence is 15 residues long. The CDR3 is CASRLTGSSGNTIYF. Written as DNA, the CDR3 is TGCGCCAGCAGGCTCACAGGGAGCTCTGGAAACACCATATATTTT.

This chain connects TRBV4-1 to TRBJ1-1; 8 bases agree with TRBD1. The CDR3 extends over 15 amino acids. The germline CDR1 and CDR2 sequences are MGHRA and YSYEKL. V was clipped by 4 bases and J by 4 bases; unmatched bases: 8. CDR3 region: CASSPRTGRATEAFF. CDR3 nucleotides: TGCGCCAGCAGCCCTCGGACAGGGAGGGCCACTGAAGCTTTCTTT.

The gene calls are TRBV2 and TRBJ1-1, with 9 bases that match TRBD1. The CDR3 sequence is 14 residues long. J lost 10 bases, V lost 5 bases, and 11 bases had no gene match. Germline loops: CDR1 SNHLY, CDR2 FYNNEI. For the CDR3, the DNA is TGTGCCAGCAGTTACCGGGACAGGGTGTCGGGAGCTTTCTTT. Its translation is CASSYRDRVSGAFF.

The chain joins TRBV11-2 to TRBJ1-2, with D possibly TRBD1 on 6 matching bases. Trimming removed 4 bases at V and 10 bases at J, with 16 bases between. The germline V gene encodes CDR1 SGHAT and CDR2 FQNNGV. This CDR3 contains 13 residues. The CDR3 DNA is TGTGCCAGCAGCTACTTAGGGGGACGGGTCTACACCTTC. Translating it yields CASSYLGGRVYTF.

The gene calls are TRBV7-6 and TRBJ1-2; a possible D gene is TRBD1 (6 bases). Between the trimmed V and J ends, which lost 5 bases and 4 bases, there was a span of 11 bases. The V gene's germline CDR1 is SGHVS and CDR2 FNYEAQ. CDR3 length equals 13 residues. Here the CDR3 reads CASSRTALYGYTF. CDR3 sequence (DNA): TGTGCCAGCAGCCGGACAGCACTCTATGGCTACACCTTC.

This clone was found once. The rearrangement uses TRBV5-1 and TRBJ1-2; TRBD1 might be the D (5 bases). The length of the CDR3 is 13 residues. Germline V gives CDR1 SGHRS, CDR2 YFSETQ. V was trimmed by 0 bases and J by 4 bases, leaving 7 bases between them. CDR3 nucleotide sequence: TGCGCCAGCAGCTTGGACAGGCCCTATGGCTACACCTTC. It is translated as CASSLDRPYGYTF.

The rearrangement uses TRBV19 and TRBJ1-6; 8 positions match TRBD1. The trim removed 5 bases at V and 8 bases at J, leaving 14 bases unmatched. The CDR3 covers 17 residues. The V gene's germline CDR1 is LNHDA and CDR2 SQIVND (reference sequence). The CDR3 here is CASSPSGRQGAYSPLHF. CDR3 DNA sequence: TGTGCCAGTAGTCCCTCCGGTCGGCAGGGGGCTTATTCACCCCTCCACTTT.

The chain recombines TRBV7-9 with TRBJ1-1, with TRBD1 as a possible D gene (6 bases). Germline CDR1 reads SEHNR; CDR2 reads FQNEAQ (reference sequence). Trimming left V 4 bases short and J 3 bases short, with 6 bases between. The CDR3 is 12 residues long. The CDR3 is CASSWGHTEAFF. CDR3 DNA sequence: TGTGCCAGCAGCTGGGGGCACACTGAAGCTTTCTTT.

Only one count was recorded for this clone. V gene TRBV7-3 combines with J gene TRBJ1-1, with no clear D. CDR1 is SGHTA, CDR2 FQGTGA, per germline. Trimming pared 1 base from V and 1 base from J, leaving 4 bases between. The CDR3 runs 13 residues. CDR3 amino acids: CASSLNGNTEAFF. The CDR3 bases are TGTGCCAGCAGCTTAAACGGGAACACTGAAGCTTTCTTT.

This chain connects TRBV6-1 to TRBJ2-7, with 11 bases fitting TRBD2. Unmatched junction bases numbered 0, after V lost 0 bases and J lost 2 bases. The CDR3 spans 15 residues. Germline V gene data show CDR1 as MNHNS and CDR2 as SASEGT. In nucleotides, the CDR3 is TGTGCCAGCAGTGAAGCTAGCGGGGGGGCCTACGAGCAGTACTTC. This sequence encodes CASSEASGGAYEQYF.